These 10 T cell receptor beta chains share one sample of origin, sequenced in a study of blood T cell repertoires in COVID-19. Measured with immunoSEQ multiplex PCR; TCRdb has only the in-frame clones, and not every one. Here the sample spans 270,000 or so clones, approximately 86% being singletons. The sequenced sample consisted of PBMCs or T cells enriched from blood (not recorded which). The source is a woman between 18 and 29 years old who had recovered from COVID-19.

The CDR3 nucleotides read TGTGCCAGCATCAGGGGACTAGCGGGAGGGCCAGATGAGCAGTTCTTC. It specifies CASIRGLAGGPDEQFF. The chain is built from TRBV11-2 and TRBJ2-1; 16 bases are a match to TRBD2. The CDR3 spans 16 residues. Unmatched junction bases numbered 8, after V lost 7 bases and J lost 8 bases. Germline V gene lookup returns CDR1 SGHAT and CDR2 FQNNGV. Drawing the rest from reference TRBV11-2 and TRBJ2-1, the complete variable domain is EAGVAQSPRYKIIEKRQSVAFWCNPISGHATLYWYQQILGQGPKLLIQFQNNGVVDDSQLPKDRFSAERLKGVDSTLKIQPAKLEDSAVYLCASIRGLAGGPDEQFFGPGTRLTVL.

The genes are TRBV28 and TRBJ1-4; 8 positions agree with TRBD1. V lost 6 bases, J lost 7 bases, and 7 bases stayed unmatched. CDR3 length: 14 amino acids. Germline lookup yields CDR1 MDHEN and CDR2 SYDVKM. The CDR3 loop is CASSPQGVREKLFF. In DNA, the CDR3 is TGTGCCAGCAGCCCACAGGGGGTACGTGAAAAACTGTTTTTT.

The chain carries TRBV7-2 and TRBJ2-7, with TRBD1 matching 9 bases. V lost 1 base to trimming and J lost 6 bases; unmatched junction nucleotides: 13. Germline loops: CDR1 SGHTA, CDR2 FQGNSA. This CDR3 region has 17 residues. The CDR3 region is CASSLEGRGTGLAEQYF. The CDR3 nucleotides read TGTGCCAGCAGCTTAGAGGGGCGCGGGACAGGGTTGGCCGAGCAGTACTTC. The full variable domain, in which reference TRBV7-2 and TRBJ2-7 provide the parts outside the CDR3, is GAGVSQSPSNKVTEKGKDVELRCDPISGHTALYWYRQSLGQGLEFLIYFQGNSAPDKSGLPSDRFSAERTGGSVSTLTIQRTQQEDSAVYLCASSLEGRGTGLAEQYFGPGTRLTVT.

The chain uses TRBV30 and TRBJ1-2; D is possibly TRBD1 (6 bases). Looked up from germline, CDR1 is GTSNPN and CDR2 is SVGIG (reference sequence). This CDR3 has 13 residues. V lost 4 bases to trimming and J lost 6 bases, with 15 bases between them. CDR3: CAWNQGQGHGYTF. Written as DNA, the CDR3 is TGTGCCTGGAACCAGGGGCAGGGGCATGGCTACACCTTC.

This sequence joins TRBV14 and TRBJ2-7; 9 nucleotides line up with TRBD2. This CDR3 is 15 amino acids long. The germline V gene has CDR1 SGHDN and CDR2 FVKESK. V shed 1 base and J 4 bases; nucleotides not matched to a gene: 5. The CDR3 DNA reads TGTGCCAGCAGCCAAGCGCTAGCGGGAAAGTACGAGCAGTACTTC. Its protein product is CASSQALAGKYEQYF.

CDR3 amino acids: CASSMDREIANEKLFF. CDR3 sequence (DNA): TGTGCCAGTAGTATGGACAGGGAGATAGCTAATGAAAAACTGTTTTTT. The gene calls are TRBV19 and TRBJ1-4; 8 nucleotides line up with TRBD1. CDR1 and CDR2 (germline): LNHDA, SQIVND (reference sequence). V lost 3 bases, J lost 3 bases, and 6 bases stayed unmatched. The CDR3 covers 16 residues.

The rearrangement uses TRBV30 and TRBJ1-2, with 8 positions matching TRBD1. The germline gives CDR1 GTSNPN, CDR2 SVGIG (reference sequence). This CDR3 has 18 amino acids. Trimming took 0 bases from V and 4 from J; bases not matched to a gene: 16. CDR3 amino acids: CAWSVTGSMTGALYGYTF. CDR3 DNA sequence: TGTGCCTGGAGTGTAACGGGTTCTATGACAGGGGCCCTCTATGGCTACACCTTC.

This rearrangement joins TRBV15 to TRBJ2-7, with D hard to call. Looked up from germline, CDR1 is LNHNV and CDR2 is YYDKDF (reference sequence). V was shortened by 5 bases and J by 4 bases, with 12 bases between the two germline ends. There are 13 residues in the CDR3. In nucleotides, the CDR3 is TGTGCCACCAGCCACGAAAAACTATACGAGCAGTACTTC. Its translation is CATSHEKLYEQYF. The variable domain in full, with the rest retrieved from reference TRBV15 and TRBJ2-7, is DAMVIQNPRYQVTQFGKPVTLSCSQTLNHNVMYWYQQKSSQAPKLLFHYYDKDFNNEADTPDNFQSRRPNTSFCFLDIRSPGLGDTAMYLCATSHEKLYEQYFGPGTRLTVT.

This clone appeared once. The chain uses TRBV30 and TRBJ1-4, with 10 bases matching TRBD1. This CDR3 region has 15 residues. J lost 7 bases, V lost 5 bases, and 10 bases had no gene match. The germline CDR1 and CDR2 sequences are GTSNPN and SVGIG (reference sequence). CDR3 sequence (DNA): TGTGCCTGGGGAGTGGGGACAGGGGAAAGTGAAAAACTGTTTTTT. This encodes CAWGVGTGESEKLFF.

V gene TRBV7-9 combines with J gene TRBJ1-2; 7 nucleotides match TRBD1. The CDR3 has 15 amino acids. Looked up from germline, CDR1 is SEHNR and CDR2 is FQNEAQ (reference sequence). V shed 5 bases and J 0 bases; nucleotides not matched to a gene: 6. The CDR3 region has the DNA TGTGCCAGCAGCGCGTCGGACAGGCCTAACTATGGCTACACCTTC. Protein product: CASSASDRPNYGYTF.